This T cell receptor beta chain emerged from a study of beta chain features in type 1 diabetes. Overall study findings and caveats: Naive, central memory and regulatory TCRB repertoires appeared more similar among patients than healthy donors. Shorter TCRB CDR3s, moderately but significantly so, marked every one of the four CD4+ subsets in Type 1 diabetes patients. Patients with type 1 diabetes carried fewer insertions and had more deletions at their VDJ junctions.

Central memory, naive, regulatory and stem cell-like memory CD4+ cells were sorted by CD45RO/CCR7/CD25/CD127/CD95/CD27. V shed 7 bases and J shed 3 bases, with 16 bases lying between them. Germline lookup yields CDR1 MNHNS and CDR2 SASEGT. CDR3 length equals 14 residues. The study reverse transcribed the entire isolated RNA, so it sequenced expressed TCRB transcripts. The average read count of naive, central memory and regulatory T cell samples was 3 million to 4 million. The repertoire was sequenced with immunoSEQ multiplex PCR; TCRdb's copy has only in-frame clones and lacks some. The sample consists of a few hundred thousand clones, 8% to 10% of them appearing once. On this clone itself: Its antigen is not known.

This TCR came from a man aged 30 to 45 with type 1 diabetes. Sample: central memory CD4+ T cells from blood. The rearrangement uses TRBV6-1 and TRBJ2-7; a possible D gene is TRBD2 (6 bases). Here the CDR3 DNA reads TGTGCCAGCATGGAGGGCAGTTGGAACTACGAGCAGTACTTC. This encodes CASMEGSWNYEQYF.